This T cell receptor (beta chain) is drawn from a study of graft-versus-host responses after intestinal transplantation. As for the study in general: All of the recipients had induction that used anti-thymocyte globulin, then tacrolimus and steroids for roughly three years. Study-wide points: Early post-transplant falls in HvG clones accompanied the peak levels of circulating GvH clones. Clonal ratios of graft-versus-host to host-versus-graft in allografts were high for patients exhibiting graft-donor T cell macrochimerism. The authors found GvH clones in recipient marrow, some appearing first in ileum or blood.

Per the germline V gene, CDR1 is SGHNT and CDR2 is YENEEA. V lost 1 base to trimming and J lost 0 bases, with 7 bases between them. The CDR3 consists of 15 residues. Notes on this clone: Its cognate antigen is unknown.

Only in-frame clones appear in the TCRdb table, and some are missing; sequencing was by immunoSEQ multiplex PCR. The sample lists 85,000 to 100,000 clones, around nine tenths occurring once. The starting material was unstimulated CD4+ T cells sorted from spleen or lymph node cells, obtained before intestinal transplant. The receptor's source is a human donor who received an intestinal transplant. This chain joins TRBV11-3 and TRBJ2-1; possibly TRBD1 for D (5 bases). The DNA for the CDR3 is TGTGCCAGCAGCTTAGGGCAGGGCTCCTACAATGAGCAGTTCTTC. Protein product: CASSLGQGSYNEQFF.